The rows below give T cell receptor beta chains drawn from one sample of a study of shared clonotypes between healthy human individuals. Libraries were prepared by immunoSEQ multiplex PCR; TCRdb keeps only in-frame clonotypes and omits some of them. The sample carries 2 million to 3 million clones, 93% recorded once. Sequenced sample: naive CD4+ T cells from PBMCs. The source is a man younger than 30 in good health. Some clones in this sample may be carry-over from other donors' samples. Each CDR3 is given with its conserved first and last residue.

>TRBV27
CASSPRRGAMGSSYNEQFF
>TRBV13
CASSLEASGNTEAFF
>TRBV28
CASSAGGAQETQYF
>TRBV27
CASSLSLRTAYEQYF
>TRBV2
CASSVYGSLSYEQYF
>TRBV5-1
CASSLGGSDGEKLFF
>TRBV25-1
CASSGFGIHNEQFF
>TRBV30
CAWSRVYEQYF
>TRBV5-4
CASSLGGTGPYEQYF
>TRBV6-6
CASTPSLAGGSDTQYF
>TRBV7-6
CASSPGGTDTQYF
>TRBV19
CASSKTGLGNQPQHF
>TRBV11-2
CASSRPVGPDTQYF
>TRBV19
CASSPTPLAGGADTQYF
>TRBV15
CATSRGGTGGVEQYF
>TRBV15
CATSSPKTSGIYEQYF
>TRBV9
CASSVEGTGELFF
>TRBV19
CASRTRTAQGYTF
>TRBV5-1
CASSTAGQGYEQYF
>TRBV5-1
CASGQGEKGGYGYTF
>TRBV4-2
CASSQDRREGRYEQYF
>TRBV14
CASSQEIGRTHFYEQYF
>TRBV6-6
CASSPPLNTGELFF
>TRBV6-6
CASSYAAGRPYGYTF
>TRBV6-6
CASSYGGPSRPEAFF
>TRBV5-1
CASSLDPIGGGSYNEQFF
>TRBV7-8
CASSLWGQRGDEQFF
>TRBV7-8
CASSLGTGGSYEQYF
>TRBV30
CAWTRQSYNEQFF
>TRBV6-1
CASSPFLGAGELFF
>TRBV30
CASGDRGRGYTF
>TRBV7-3
CASSPSGPAAYNEQFF
>TRBV7-2
CASRQTGQGQPQHF
>TRBV14
CASSQVAGDVIGELFF
>TRBV5-6
CASSFLGRTDYGYTF